This TCR beta chain was identified during a study of cytomegalovirus exposure and HLA in healthy donors listed by TCRdb under 2017. Describing the broader study: According to a later analysis, one platform produced both the 120 validation repertoires and the roughly 640 repertoires of the first cohort. The study aimed to test whether cataloging public T cell receptors could reveal signatures of past pathogen exposure. A separate validation cohort of roughly 130 different subjects was used in addition to the roughly 640-subject first cohort. To predict cytomegalovirus infection status, the study combined high-throughput TCR immunosequencing, statistical association of individual TCRs with disease status, and machine learning.

In regard to this clone: Its antigen specificity is not known. No much larger clone exists at a distance of one base, and base qualities are not known.

Receptor amplification or capture employed the immunoSEQ multiplex PCR assay. The source study handled its data this way. A statistical classification framework was built to diagnose cytomegalovirus status from the catalog of TCR beta chain sequences. Drawn from immuneACCESS, this table holds only the in-frame rearrangements with V and J called that TCRdb kept. Clones are partly lost; checked studies trace under half to an unresolved V gene and leave the rest unexplained. V, J and clone size reflect that table, while D and trimming were determined from the DNA. The sample yields fewer than 65,000 clones; roughly 89% were counted once. The top ten constitute approximately 15% of the sample. CDR1 KGHSH and CDR2 LQKENI were looked up in the germline V gene. Ends trimmed: V by 2 bases, J by 6 bases; bases unmatched to a gene: 9. The cysteine opens and the phenylalanine closes a CDR3 of 16 amino acids. Just the 48-base CDR3 DNA is kept, in frame starting at base 1.

Overall study results and their limits: Most TCR sequences were observed very rarely across donors, whereas some public TCRs were present in many individuals. Three of the identified cytomegalovirus-associated TCR beta chains were confirmed in vitro to be specific for cytomegalovirus antigens. The authors suggested that the approach could potentially be generalized to other disease states and immunological phenotypes. Cytomegalovirus status was reported to be diagnosed by the classifier with high specificity and sensitivity in both the original and validation cohorts. All 120 or so repertoires were used to score co-occurrence in the validation cohort in a later analysis, because that analysis had no HLA typing for the cohort. In the study, about 150 TCR beta chains were listed as associated with cytomegalovirus. A later analysis found that TCRs clustered in the first cohort also tended to co-occur in the 95 to 150 validation repertoires, with more than 90% of cluster scores above 0.

The donors were included in the validation cohort of over a hundred subjects, a group kept apart from the roughly 680-subject first cohort. Rearrangement joined TRBV18 to TRBJ2-1; TRBD1 lines up with 8 middle nucleotides. The source of this sequence is a woman aged 18-29 years in good health and CMV-seronegative. The sequenced material came from PBMCs. In nucleotide form, the sequence is TGTGCCAGCTCACCAGAGGGGCAGGGGGCCATCAATGAGCAGTTCTTC. This encodes CASSPEGQGAINEQFF.